Given below is one T cell receptor beta chain in context. These data are taken from a study of blood T cell repertoires in COVID-19. Study-level background: The origin of the acute and convalescent COVID-19 samples was the United States, Italy and Spain. From T cells, B-cell-depleted T cells, or PBMCs came the material, which was cDNA or gDNA.

Germline loops: CDR1 LNHDA, CDR2 SQIVND (reference sequence). This CDR3 spans 15 amino acids. Trimming stripped 3 bases from V and 2 bases from J, with 13 bases between. Methods used by the authors: Quantification of nucleated cells was approximated via reference gene primer amplification. Measured with immunoSEQ multiplex PCR; TCRdb has only the in-frame clones, and not every one. Clone size and the V and J calls come from that table; the DNA yielded D and trimming. The sample records about 38,000 clones, roughly 90% being singletons. This clonotype was obtained from a human donor in a cohort sampled during active COVID-19. Sequencing was done on a sample of peripheral blood. The gene calls are TRBV19 and TRBJ1-2; tentatively, D is TRBD1 (5 bases). CDR3 in amino acids: CASSIDRKRNYGYTF. DNA for the CDR3: TGTGCCAGTAGTATTGACAGAAAGAGGAACTATGGCTACACCTTC.